This passage covers 28 T cell receptor beta chains from one sample sequenced in a study of CD8+CD57+ T cells in acquired aplastic anemia. Genomic DNA constituted the template upon which TCR beta VDJ and CDR3 profiling was performed. TCRdb itself ran the reads through MiXCR, one entry per CDR3 protein. The sample records hundreds of thousands of distinct CDR3 sequences, about two thirds being singletons. Sequenced material: sorted CD4+, CD8+, or CD8+CD57+ T cells (not recorded which) from PBMCs. These receptors all stem from a human donor in good health, serving as a control.

The count of this clonotype is one. V gene TRBV5-1 combines with J gene TRBJ2-3, with TRBD2 identical over 8 bases. Germline CDR1 and CDR2: SGHRS and YFSETQ. With 4 bases clipped from V and 4 bases from J, the junction kept 2 bases outside the gene matches. This CDR3 spans 13 amino acids. CDR3 region: CASSPGGADTQYF. The CDR3 bases are TGCGCCAGCAGCCCGGGAGGGGCAGATACGCAGTATTTT.

The CDR3 loop is CASREASELHLQYF. In DNA form, the CDR3 reads TGTGCCAGCAGAGAAGCAAGCGAGCTACACCTGCAGTACTTC. The chain combines TRBV7-3 with TRBJ2-7; D not certain. The ends were cut back, 6 bases at V and 9 bases at J, with 21 bases in the middle. Germline V lookup: CDR1 SGHTA, CDR2 FQGTGA. The CDR3 extends over 14 amino acids.

This clonotype was counted ten times or more. The chain combines TRBV19 with TRBJ1-1, with 11 bases matching TRBD1. Germline CDR1 is LNHDA and CDR2 is SQIVND (reference sequence). V lost 6 bases to trimming and J lost 5 bases; unmatched junction nucleotides: 8. The CDR3 has 15 residues. The CDR3 is CASSRDGTGGTEAFF. In DNA, the CDR3 is TGTGCCAGTAGCAGAGACGGGACAGGGGGGACTGAAGCTTTCTTT.

V gene TRBV2 combines with J gene TRBJ2-7; no reliable D call. The J call may be incorrect, as the DNA end agrees better with TRBJ1-2. The CDR3 contains 14 residues. CDR1 and CDR2 from the germline V gene are SNHLY and FYNNEI. The CDR3 coding sequence is TGTGCCAGCAGTGTTTTAGCGGCCGGCGACGGCTACACCTTC. It specifies CASSVLAAGDGYTF.

Concerning this clonotype: The germline gene is not matched at one end of the junction; a read error may be the cause. This chain uses TRBV15 with TRBJ1-1; TRBD1 aligns across 8 bases. Germline V gives CDR1 LNHNV, CDR2 YYDKDF (reference sequence). The CDR3 runs 15 residues. The CDR3 region is CASSAGTGSNTDAFF. DNA for the CDR3: TGTGCCAGCAGCGCTGGGACAGGTTCAAACACTGACGCTTTCTTT.

With respect to this clonotype: The CDR3 end shows no conserved phenylalanine or tryptophan, and so a read error is likely. The DNA is omitted, as the CDR3 cannot be located on it reliably, and the CDR3 follows TCRdb's listing. The J gene is TRBJ1-6, the V gene TRBV7-2. 13 amino acids form the CDR3, both terminal residues included. Germline CDR1 and CDR2: SGHTA and FQGNSA. The CDR3 reads CASSLRLALETQY.

The chain employs TRBV7-4 and TRBJ1-1; tentatively, D is TRBD1 (5 bases). Per the germline V gene, CDR1 is SGHVT and CDR2 is SQSDAQ. V was pared by 5 bases and J by 13 bases, with 26 bases between. This CDR3 spans 15 amino acids. This CDR3 reads CASSLHGADNSALFF. DNA of the CDR3: TGTGCCAGCAGCCTCCACGGGGCGGATAATTCTGCACTTTTCTTT.

This clonotype was seen more than once but under ten times. The CDR3 is CASNNRDYGYTF. CDR3 nucleotides: TGTGCCAGCAATAACAGGGACTATGGCTACACCTTC. V gene TRBV2 combines with J gene TRBJ1-2; TRBD1 might be the D (6 bases). Between the trimmed V and J ends, which lost 7 bases and 3 bases, there was a span of 9 bases. Germline CDR1 is SNHLY and CDR2 is FYNNEI. The CDR3 covers 12 residues.

The chain employs TRBV6-6 and TRBJ1-4; TRBD1 is a possible D gene (6 bases). V dropped 10 bases and J dropped 6 bases, with 15 bases sitting between them. Germline V gives CDR1 MNHNY, CDR2 SVGAGI (reference sequence). CDR3 length equals 13 residues. CDR3 amino acids: CATPRGVDEKLFF. The DNA of the CDR3 is TGTGCCACCCCCAGGGGAGTCGATGAAAAACTGTTTTTT.

V gene TRBV20-1 combines with J gene TRBJ1-2; TRBD1 agrees at 7 bases. Germline CDR1 reads DFQATT; CDR2 reads SNEGSKA (reference sequence). This CDR3 is 12 amino acids long. V lost 5 bases and J lost 11; bases outside the gene matches: 11. The CDR3 region has the DNA TGCAGTGCTGGGGGACAGAGCGACACTTACACCTTC. Translating gives CSAGGQSDTYTF.

To note about this clonotype: One end of the junction fails to match germline, which may point to a read error. V is TRBV7-2 and J is TRBJ2-2, with D possibly called TRBD1 or TRBD2 (5 bases each). Germline values: CDR1 SGHTA, CDR2 FQGNSA. The CDR3 runs 14 residues. DNA of the CDR3: TGTGCCAGCAAGACTCCGTCCATCACCGGGGCGCTGTTTTTT. This codes for CASKTPSITGALFF.

The rearrangement uses TRBV10-3 and TRBJ1-5, with unresolved D. V was cut by 5 bases and J by 5 bases, with 13 bases left in between. The germline V gene encodes CDR1 ENHRY and CDR2 SYGVKD. There are 14 residues in the CDR3. Written as DNA, the CDR3 is TGTGCCATCAGTCCCGCCGGGGTTGATCAGCCCCAGCATTTT. This encodes CAISPAGVDQPQHF.

In regard to this clonotype: This sequence may be a read error, since a much larger clone differs from it by one base. This chain joins TRBV6-6 and TRBJ1-1; D call uncertain. Per the germline V gene, CDR1 is MNHNY and CDR2 is SVGAGI (reference sequence). The CDR3 is 15 residues long. The CDR3 region is CASSYHVRGNTEASF. The CDR3 bases are TGTGCCAGCAGTTATCATGTTAGAGGGAACACTGAAGCTTCCTTT.

CDR3 residues: CASSQRASNTEAFFF. The CDR3 nucleotides read TGTGCCAGCAGCCAGCGGGCGTCGAACACTGAAGCGTTCTTTTTT. V is TRBV7-2 and J is TRBJ2-2; possible D gene TRBD2, 6 bases. The length of the CDR3 is 15 residues. Germline CDR1 is SGHTA and CDR2 is FQGNSA. V lost 5 bases and J 17 bases, leaving 27 bases between the germline ends.

The chain employs TRBV2 and TRBJ2-3, with TRBD1 identical over 9 bases. After removal of 6 bases from V and 4 bases from J, the junction contained 2 bases not matched to a gene. Germline assignment: CDR1 SNHLY and CDR2 FYNNEI. CDR3 length equals 13 residues. Here the CDR3 DNA reads TGTGCCAGCAGCCGGGACAGGGCAGATACGCAGTATTTT. Its translation: CASSRDRADTQYF. Complete variable domain (other parts from reference TRBV2 and TRBJ2-3): EPEVTQTPSHQVTQMGQEVILRCVPISNHLYFYWYRQILGQKVEFLVSFYNNEISEKSEIFDDQFSVERPDGSNFTLKIRSTKLEDSAMYFCASSRDRADTQYFGPGTRLTVL.

The chain links TRBV9 to TRBJ1-2, with 9 nucleotides matching TRBD1. The trim removed 0 bases at V and 4 bases at J, leaving 4 bases unmatched. This CDR3 is 15 amino acids long. CDR1 and CDR2 from the germline V gene are SGDLS and YYNGEE. The CDR3: CASSVGTGGGYGYTF. The CDR3 DNA follows: TGTGCCAGCAGCGTAGGAACAGGGGGCGGCTATGGCTACACCTTC.

CDR3 sequence (DNA): TGTGCCAGCAGCAGGACAGGCGCTGGGGGAAACACCCTGACTTTC. Translation: CASSRTGAGGNTLTF. The rearrangement uses TRBV7-8 and TRBJ2-6, with TRBD1 matching 7 bases. Germline loops: CDR1 SGHVS, CDR2 FQNEAQ. V was clipped by 5 bases and J by 15 bases; unmatched bases: 16. This CDR3 region has 15 residues.

With respect to this clonotype: The CDR3 carries no conserved terminal phenylalanine or tryptophan, so it likely arises from a read error. The limits of the CDR3 on the DNA are not certain, so only TCRdb's listed CDR3 is given. The chain uses TRBV7-7 and TRBJ2-7; the D call of TRBD1 is as the table states it, not checked on the DNA. In germline, CDR1 is SSHAT, CDR2 FNYEAQ (reference sequence). The CDR3 spans 13 amino acids, including both terminal residues. The CDR3 reads CASSFGWTEEETD.

The rearrangement joins TRBV7-3 to TRBJ2-7; perhaps TRBD2 as D (6 bases). This CDR3 is built from 15 residues. Germline CDR1 reads SGHTA; CDR2 reads FQGTGA. Trimming left V 4 bases short and J 13 bases short, with 26 bases between. The chain's CDR3 is CASSSRVAVKGMSYF. DNA of the CDR3: TGTGCCAGCAGCTCGCGAGTAGCGGTGAAGGGAATGAGCTACTTC.

The rearrangement links TRBV7-9 to TRBJ2-1; D unresolved. Germline lookup yields CDR1 SEHNR and CDR2 FQNEAQ (reference sequence). Between the trimmed V and J ends, which lost 3 bases and 8 bases, there was a span of 8 bases. The CDR3 extends over 12 amino acids. CDR3 protein: CASSLIFHEQFF. The CDR3 DNA is TGTGCCAGCAGCTTGATTTTTCATGAGCAGTTCTTC.

This sequence joins TRBV13 and TRBJ2-1; TRBD2 is a possible D gene (7 bases). Trimming removed 4 bases from V and 8 bases from J, with 21 bases in between. Germline CDR1 and CDR2: PRHDT and FYEKMQ (reference sequence). The CDR3 sequence is 16 residues long. The CDR3: CASSSSWGGAVYEQFF. CDR3 in DNA: TGTGCCAGCAGCTCTTCCTGGGGGGGGGCCGTGTATGAGCAGTTCTTC.

This clonotype showed up many times. The junction shows a germline mismatch at one end, possibly a read error. The chain joins TRBV7-7 to TRBJ1-1; the D is unclear. The CDR3 totals 13 residues. Per germline, CDR1 SSHAT and CDR2 FNYEAQ (reference sequence). The DNA of the CDR3 is TGTGCTAGCAGCTTAGCATCAGGTACTGAAGCTTTCTTT. Its translation is CASSLASGTEAFF.

In its sample, this clonotype was seen many times. The rearrangement links TRBV20-1 to TRBJ1-5, with TRBD1 matching over 7 bases. V lost 0 bases, J lost 0 bases, and 8 bases stayed unmatched. The CDR3 runs 17 residues. Germline CDR1 and CDR2: DFQATT and SNEGSKA (reference sequence). The CDR3 spells CSARDSRTGYSNQPQHF. DNA for the CDR3: TGCAGTGCTAGAGATTCTCGGACAGGCTATAGCAATCAGCCCCAGCATTTT.

The V and J genes are TRBV19 and TRBJ1-1; D may be TRBD1 (5 bases). The length of the CDR3 is 12 residues. With 6 bases removed from V and 4 bases from J, the gap between germline ends came to 9 bases. Germline V gene data show CDR1 as LNHDA and CDR2 as SQIVND (reference sequence). The CDR3 is CASSPGRTEAFF. DNA of the CDR3: TGTGCCAGTAGCCCAGGGCGCACTGAAGCTTTCTTT. Drawing the rest from reference TRBV19 and TRBJ1-1, the complete variable domain is DGGITQSPKYLFRKEGQNVTLSCEQNLNHDAMYWYRQDPGQGLRLIYYSQIVNDFQKGDIAEGYSVSREKKESFPLTVTSAQKNPTAFYLCASSPGRTEAFFGQGTRLTVV.

A remark on this clonotype: A much larger clone differs by one base, so this may be a read error. This likely comes from a read error, as the CDR3 has no conserved phenylalanine or tryptophan at its end. The chain joins TRBV28 to TRBJ1-5; weak D call: TRBD1 (6 bases). Trimming stripped 2 bases from V and 2 bases from J, with 10 bases between. The CDR3 has 15 amino acids. The germline gives CDR1 MDHEN, CDR2 SYDVKM. CDR3 nucleotides: TGTGCCAGCAGTTTACAGGGGAGGGGCAATCAGCCCCAGCATTCT. Translating it yields CASSLQGRGNQPQHS.

Details on this clonotype: This sequence may be a read error, since a much larger clone differs from it by one base. This chain joins TRBV7-2 and TRBJ2-1; 11 positions match TRBD2. Germline lookup yields CDR1 SGHTA and CDR2 FQGNSA. The CDR3 extends over 18 amino acids. The ends lost 1 base at V and 2 bases at J; junction bases unmatched: 7. The CDR3 bases are TGTGCCAGCAGCTTAGTCGCTAGCGGGGGGCGTCCCTACAATGAGCAGTTCTTC. Protein: CASSLVASGGRPYNEQFF. The variable domain in full, completed from reference TRBV7-2 and TRBJ2-1, reads GAGVSQSPSNKVTEKGKDVELRCDPISGHTALYWYRQSLGQGLEFLIYFQGNSAPDKSGLPSDRFSAERTGGSVSTLTIQRTQQEDSAVYLCASSLVASGGRPYNEQFFGPGTRLTVL.

In DNA, the CDR3 is TGTGCCAGCAGTTACTCGGGGACAGGCTACGAGCAGTACTTC. Translation gives CASSYSGTGYEQYF. The rearrangement uses TRBV6-2 or TRBV6-3 and TRBJ2-7; 8 nucleotides line up with TRBD1. Germline lookup yields CDR1 MNHEY and CDR2 SVGEGT. The CDR3 runs 14 residues. V lost 0 bases, J lost 3 bases, and 1 base stayed unmatched.

Concerning this clonotype itself: At one boundary the junction diverges from the germline segment, which might be a read error. The chain links TRBV10-2 to TRBJ1-2; D is perhaps TRBD1 (6 bases). CDR1 and CDR2 from the germline V gene are WSHSY and SAAADI. The CDR3 is 14 amino acids. CDR3 sequence: CASSQGGLYDGYTF. The CDR3 DNA is TGTGCCAGCAGCCAAGGGGGGCTCTACGATGGCTACACCTTC.